What follows describes a single T cell receptor beta chain. Antigen unknown. The germline gives CDR1 SGHDT, CDR2 YYEEEE. The CDR3 spans 15 residues. Germline trimming cut 4 bases from V and 2 bases from J; bases unmatched to any gene: 9. The data originate from a study of post-analysis software for immune sequencing data. Study-level information: Multiple sclerosis in the patients followed relapsing-remitting, secondary progressive and progressive-relapsing courses. The study, taken as a whole, reports: Multiple sclerosis patients had significantly lower normalized Chao1 diversity than controls. Higher frequency in patients than in controls was seen for roughly five TRBV segments, with TRBV5-6, TRBV5-1 and TRBV20-1 among them.

Each TCR beta cDNA library carried unique molecular identifiers. Using its own MiXCR run on the PCR reads, TCRdb lists one record per CDR3 protein. The sample has approximately 660,000 distinct CDR3 sequences, roughly three fifths seen once. The sequencing input was blood. The TCR originated in a girl aged 2 to 10 with multiple sclerosis. The rearrangement joins TRBV5-6 to TRBJ2-7, with 7 bases matching TRBD1. CDR3 in amino acids: CASSDGTDFAYEQYF. The CDR3 DNA reads as TGTGCCAGCAGCGACGGGACAGACTTCGCCTACGAGCAGTACTTC.